A single T cell receptor (beta chain) is shown here with its context. This sample stems from a study of early T cells in non-severe SARS-CoV-2 infection. Individual cDNA molecules received unique molecular identifiers during library preparation. TCRdb used MiXCR to reprocess the 5' RACE reads, holding one entry per CDR3 protein. The sample gives roughly 80,000 distinct CDR3 sequences, around 15% of which show up once; around 10% is in the top ten. The CDR3 sequence is 14 residues long. With V trimmed by 4 bases and J by 5 bases, 6 bases remained unmatched. From germline, CDR1 is SGHNT and CDR2 YYREEE (reference sequence).

The sequencing sample was made of whole blood. This sequence was found in an adult who was a healthcare worker with PCR-confirmed SARS-CoV-2 infection or an uninfected control (not recorded which). The chain is built from TRBV5-4 and TRBJ1-2, with TRBD1 identical over 9 bases. Here the CDR3 reads CASSGGQGSYGYTF. As DNA, the CDR3 is TGTGCCAGCAGCGGGGGACAGGGCTCTTATGGCTACACCTTC.